This T cell receptor beta chain was retrieved from a study of technical replicates of blood from a few donors. Repertoires were generated with immunoSEQ multiplex PCR, while TCRdb's copy carries only in-frame clones and drops some. The data show tens of thousands of clones, 91% seen once. The CDR3 is 18 amino acids. V was clipped by 1 base and J by 3 bases, with 19 bases between them. Germline V lookup: CDR1 MGHRA, CDR2 YSYEKL. The V call is TRBV4-1, the J call TRBJ2-1; D is perhaps TRBD1 (6 bases). The origin of this receptor is a human donor in good health. Some clones in this sample may be carry-over from other donors' samples. The sample consisted of T cells isolated from PBMCs. The CDR3 DNA follows: TGCGCCAGCAGCCAAGTGAGCCTAGCCGGGACAAACTACAATGAGCAGTTCTTC. Its translation is CASSQVSLAGTNYNEQFF.